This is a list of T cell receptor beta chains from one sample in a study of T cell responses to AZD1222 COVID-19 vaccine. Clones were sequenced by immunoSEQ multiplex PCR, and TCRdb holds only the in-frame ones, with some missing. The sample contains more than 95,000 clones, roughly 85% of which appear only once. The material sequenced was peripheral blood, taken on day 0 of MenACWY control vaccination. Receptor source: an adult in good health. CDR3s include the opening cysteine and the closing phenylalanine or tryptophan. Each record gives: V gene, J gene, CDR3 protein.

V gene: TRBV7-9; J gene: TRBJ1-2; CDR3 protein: CASTLDRISNYGYTF
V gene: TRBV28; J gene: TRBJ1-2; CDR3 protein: CASWDSLNYGYTF
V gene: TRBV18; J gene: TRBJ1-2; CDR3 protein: CASSPGGRNYGYTF
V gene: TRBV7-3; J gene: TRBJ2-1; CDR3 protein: CASSLTSGGYEQFF
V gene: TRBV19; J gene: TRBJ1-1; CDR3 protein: CASSQGARAVNTEAFF
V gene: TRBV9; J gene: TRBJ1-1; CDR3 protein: CASSVGVQNTEAFF
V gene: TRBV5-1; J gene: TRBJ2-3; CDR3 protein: CASSLAQADTQYF
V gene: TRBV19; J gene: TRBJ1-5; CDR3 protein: CASSMGRVYSNQPQHF
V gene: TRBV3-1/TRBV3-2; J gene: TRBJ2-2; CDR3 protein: CASSRTEGAGELFF
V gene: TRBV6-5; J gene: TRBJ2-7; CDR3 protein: CASSPRGGSYEQYF
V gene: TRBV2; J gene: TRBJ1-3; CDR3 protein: CASSKSLGNTIYF
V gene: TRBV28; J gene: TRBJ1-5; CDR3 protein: CTSKLGGGNQPQHF
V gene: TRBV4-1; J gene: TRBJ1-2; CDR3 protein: CASSHEQRGPGYTF
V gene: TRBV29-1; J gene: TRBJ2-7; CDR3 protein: CSAEGTAPYEQYF
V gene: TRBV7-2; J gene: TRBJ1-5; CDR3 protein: CASSLMGTEATGQPQHF
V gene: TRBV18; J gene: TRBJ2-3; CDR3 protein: CASSPDRDTQYF
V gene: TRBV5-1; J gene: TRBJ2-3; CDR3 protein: CATRGRQSGSSTDTQYF
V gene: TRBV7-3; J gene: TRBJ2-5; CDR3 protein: CASSSGTSGKETQYF
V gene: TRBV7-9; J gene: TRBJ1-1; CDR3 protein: CASSLQGITEAFF
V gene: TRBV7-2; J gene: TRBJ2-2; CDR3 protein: CASSLAGSGELFF
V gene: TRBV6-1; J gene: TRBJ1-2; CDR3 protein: CASSDRVNGYTF
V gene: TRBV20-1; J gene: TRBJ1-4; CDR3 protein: CSASAQGGAPDEKLFF
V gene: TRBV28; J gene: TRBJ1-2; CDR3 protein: CASSRPGLQGYGYTF
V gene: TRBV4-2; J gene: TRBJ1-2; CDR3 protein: CASSQAGTANYGYTF
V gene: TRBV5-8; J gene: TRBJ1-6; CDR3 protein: CASSPQTGPRSSYNSPLHF
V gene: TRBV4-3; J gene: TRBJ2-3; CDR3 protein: CASSLGTSADTQYF
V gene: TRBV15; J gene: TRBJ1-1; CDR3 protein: CATSREQLNTEAFF
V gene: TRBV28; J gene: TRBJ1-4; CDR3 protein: CASSLTGRTNEKLFF
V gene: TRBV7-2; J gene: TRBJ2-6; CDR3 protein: CASSSRTSGPYGANVLTF
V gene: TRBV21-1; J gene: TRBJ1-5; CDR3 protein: CASSKPGQGTYSNQPQHF
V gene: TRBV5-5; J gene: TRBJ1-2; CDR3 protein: CASSLWDRGSYGYTF
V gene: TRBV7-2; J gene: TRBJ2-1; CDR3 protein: CASSSIGRVRGIVEQFF
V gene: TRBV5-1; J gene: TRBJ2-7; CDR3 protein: CASSSRTGGAAEQYF
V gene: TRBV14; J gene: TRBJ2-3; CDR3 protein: CASSRQRGTQYF
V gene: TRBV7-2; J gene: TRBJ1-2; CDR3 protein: CASSQDRALTYGYTF
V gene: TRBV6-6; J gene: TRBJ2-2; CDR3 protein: CASSRLAGVNTGELFF
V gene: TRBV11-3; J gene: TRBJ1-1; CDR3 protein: CASSLGGTNTEAFF
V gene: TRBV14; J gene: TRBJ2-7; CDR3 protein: CASSQGGNRVYEQYF
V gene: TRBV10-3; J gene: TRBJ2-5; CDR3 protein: CAISPTSGGYQETQYF
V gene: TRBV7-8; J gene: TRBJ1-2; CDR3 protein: CASSLVRGGEVYGYTF
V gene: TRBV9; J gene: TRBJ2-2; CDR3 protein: CASSIEGTNTGELFF
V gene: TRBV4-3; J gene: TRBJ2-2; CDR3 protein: CASSQGLALNTGELFF
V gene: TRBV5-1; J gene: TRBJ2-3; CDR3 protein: CASSSLFTDTQYF
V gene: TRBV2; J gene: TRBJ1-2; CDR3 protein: CASSEAGQDGGYTF
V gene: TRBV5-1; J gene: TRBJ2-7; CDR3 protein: CASSLHGLAGAYMGRPGSYEQYF
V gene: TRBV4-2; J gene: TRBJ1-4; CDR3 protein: CASSPRVEKLFF
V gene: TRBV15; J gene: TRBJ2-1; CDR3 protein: CATSKGTGGYNEQFF
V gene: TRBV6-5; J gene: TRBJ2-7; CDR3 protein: CASSPQRQAYEQYF
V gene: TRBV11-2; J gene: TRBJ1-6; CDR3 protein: CASSLGGAGNSPLHF
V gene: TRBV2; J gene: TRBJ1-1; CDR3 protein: CASSKQTGDTEAFF
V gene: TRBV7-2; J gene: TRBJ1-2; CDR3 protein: CASSFSRDYGYTF
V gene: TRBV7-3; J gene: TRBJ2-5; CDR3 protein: CASSLGTGYRGKETQYF
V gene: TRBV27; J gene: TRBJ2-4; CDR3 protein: CASSPPAGGTLAKNIQYF
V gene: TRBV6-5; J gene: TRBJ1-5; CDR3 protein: CASRLQLNQPQHF
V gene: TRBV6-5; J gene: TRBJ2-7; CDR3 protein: CASSSIAGGRSEQYF